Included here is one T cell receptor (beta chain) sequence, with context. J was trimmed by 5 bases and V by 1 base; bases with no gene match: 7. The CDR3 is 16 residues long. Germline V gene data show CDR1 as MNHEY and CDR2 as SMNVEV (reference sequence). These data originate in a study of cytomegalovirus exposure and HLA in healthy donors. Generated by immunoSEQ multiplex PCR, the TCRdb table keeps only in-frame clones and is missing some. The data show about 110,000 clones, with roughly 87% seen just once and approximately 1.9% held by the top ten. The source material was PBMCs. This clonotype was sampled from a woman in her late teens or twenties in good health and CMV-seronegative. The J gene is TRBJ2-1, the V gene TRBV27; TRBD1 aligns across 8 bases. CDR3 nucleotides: TGTGCCAGCAGTTTATTTGGGACAGGAGAAAACAATGAGCAGTTCTTC. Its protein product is CASSLFGTGENNEQFF.